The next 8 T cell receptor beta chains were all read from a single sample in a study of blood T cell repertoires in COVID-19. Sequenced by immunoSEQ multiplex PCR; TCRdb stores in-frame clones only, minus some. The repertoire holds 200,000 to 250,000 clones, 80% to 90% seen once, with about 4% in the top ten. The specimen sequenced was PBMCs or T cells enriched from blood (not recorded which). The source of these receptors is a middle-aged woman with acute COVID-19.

CDR3 nucleotides: TGCAGCGTCCAGACAGGGGGCGCGGAAGGCTACACCTTC. Its translation: CSVQTGGAEGYTF. The rearrangement links TRBV29-1 to TRBJ1-2, with 10 nucleotides matching TRBD1. Germline assignment: CDR1 SQVTM and CDR2 ANQGSEA. J gave up 8 bases and V 6 bases, and 9 bases lay outside the gene matches. The CDR3 loop spans 13 amino acids.

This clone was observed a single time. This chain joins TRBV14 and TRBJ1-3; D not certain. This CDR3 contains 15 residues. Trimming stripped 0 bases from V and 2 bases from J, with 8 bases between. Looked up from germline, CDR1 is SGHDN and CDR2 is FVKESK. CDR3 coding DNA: TGTGCCAGCAGCCAAGAAAAGAGTACTGGAAACACCATATATTTT. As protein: CASSQEKSTGNTIYF.

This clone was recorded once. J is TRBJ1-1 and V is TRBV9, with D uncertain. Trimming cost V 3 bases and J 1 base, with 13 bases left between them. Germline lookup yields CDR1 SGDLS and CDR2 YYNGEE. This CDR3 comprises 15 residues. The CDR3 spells CASSGSSGENTEAFF. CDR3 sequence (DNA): TGTGCCAGCAGCGGGTCGTCCGGGGAGAACACTGAAGCTTTCTTT.

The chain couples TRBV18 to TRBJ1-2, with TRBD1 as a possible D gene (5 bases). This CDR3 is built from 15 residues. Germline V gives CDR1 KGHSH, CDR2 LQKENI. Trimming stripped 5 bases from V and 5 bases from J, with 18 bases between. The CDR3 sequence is CASSSTEGVWYGYTF. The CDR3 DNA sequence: TGTGCCAGCTCATCAACCGAAGGGGTCTGGTATGGCTACACCTTC. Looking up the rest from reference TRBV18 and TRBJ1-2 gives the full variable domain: NAGVMQNPRHLVRRRGQEARLRCSPMKGHSHVYWYRQLPEEGLKFMVYLQKENIIDESGMPKERFSAEFPKEGPSILRIQQVVRGDSAAYFCASSSTEGVWYGYTFGSGTRLTVV.

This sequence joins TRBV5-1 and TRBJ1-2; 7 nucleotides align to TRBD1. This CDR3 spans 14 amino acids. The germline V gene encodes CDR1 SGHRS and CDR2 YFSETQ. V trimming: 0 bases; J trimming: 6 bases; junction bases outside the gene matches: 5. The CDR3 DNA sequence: TGCGCCAGCAGCTTGGCCAGGGGGGAGGATGGCTACACCTTC. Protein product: CASSLARGEDGYTF.

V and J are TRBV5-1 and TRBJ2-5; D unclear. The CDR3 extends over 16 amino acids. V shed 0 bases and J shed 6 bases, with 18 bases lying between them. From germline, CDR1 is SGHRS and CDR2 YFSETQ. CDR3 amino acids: CASSLAKVADRKTQYF. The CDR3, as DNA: TGCGCCAGCAGCTTGGCCAAGGTGGCGGATCGAAAGACCCAGTACTTC.

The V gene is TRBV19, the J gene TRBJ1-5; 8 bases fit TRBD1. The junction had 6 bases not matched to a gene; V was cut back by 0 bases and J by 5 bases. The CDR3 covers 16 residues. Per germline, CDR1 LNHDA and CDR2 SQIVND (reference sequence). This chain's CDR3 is CASSIDRDRIDQPQHF. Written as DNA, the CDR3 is TGTGCCAGTAGTATAGACCGGGACAGGATAGATCAGCCCCAGCATTTT.

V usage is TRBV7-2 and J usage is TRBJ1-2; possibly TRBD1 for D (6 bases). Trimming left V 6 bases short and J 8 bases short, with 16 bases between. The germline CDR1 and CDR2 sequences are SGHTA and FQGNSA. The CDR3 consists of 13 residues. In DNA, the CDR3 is TGTGCCAGCAGGTCGGACAGTTCGTACGGCTACACCTTC. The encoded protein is CASRSDSSYGYTF. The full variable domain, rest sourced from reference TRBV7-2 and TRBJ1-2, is GAGVSQSPSNKVTEKGKDVELRCDPISGHTALYWYRQSLGQGLEFLIYFQGNSAPDKSGLPSDRFSAERTGGSVSTLTIQRTQQEDSAVYLCASRSDSSYGYTFGSGTRLTVV.